The clone carrying this T cell receptor beta chain was seen a single time. Its target is not known. The sample originates from a study of response to subunit inactivated influenza vaccine. Study-wide results and caveats: Authors suggested each seasonal flu vaccination may recruit only limited numbers of new T cells.

MiXCR, run by TCRdb on the RT-PCR reads, gives a single entry per CDR3 protein. The table has hundreds of thousands of distinct CDR3 sequences, about 25% seen once; the top ten hold less than 2.5%. CDR3 size: 14 residues. Germline CDR1 reads SGHVT; CDR2 reads SQSDAQ. V lost 1 base and J lost 14, with 15 bases in between. The specimen was CD4+ T cells sorted from PBMCs, collected about 5 days after vaccination. This clonotype was obtained from a man in his fifties or sixties who received an inactivated influenza vaccine. The rearrangement joins TRBV7-4 to TRBJ1-6; D not resolved. The CDR3 nucleotides are TGTGCCAGCAGCTTAGGGTTGGGCCCCTTTTCCCTCCACTTT. It encodes CASSLGLGPFSLHF.